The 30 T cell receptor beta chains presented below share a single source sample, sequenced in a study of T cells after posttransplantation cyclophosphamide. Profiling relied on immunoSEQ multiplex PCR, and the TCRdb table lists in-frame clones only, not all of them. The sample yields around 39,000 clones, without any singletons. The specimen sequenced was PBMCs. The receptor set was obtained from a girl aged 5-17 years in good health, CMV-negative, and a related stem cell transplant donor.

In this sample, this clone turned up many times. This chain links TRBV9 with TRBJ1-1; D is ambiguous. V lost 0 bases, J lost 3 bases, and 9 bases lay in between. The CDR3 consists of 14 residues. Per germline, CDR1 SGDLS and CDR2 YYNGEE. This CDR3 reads CASSVGGIDTEAFF. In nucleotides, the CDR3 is TGTGCCAGCAGCGTAGGAGGGATTGACACTGAAGCTTTCTTT. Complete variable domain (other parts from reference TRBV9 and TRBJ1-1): DSGVTQTPKHLITATGQRVTLRCSPRSGDLSVYWYQQSLDQGLQFLIQYYNGEERAKGNILERFSAQQFPDLHSELNLSSLELGDSALYFCASSVGGIDTEAFFGQGTRLTVV.

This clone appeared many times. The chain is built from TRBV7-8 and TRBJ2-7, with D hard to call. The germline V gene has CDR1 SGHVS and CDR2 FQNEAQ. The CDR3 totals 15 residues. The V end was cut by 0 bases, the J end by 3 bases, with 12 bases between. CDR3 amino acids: CASSLAPDINYEQYF. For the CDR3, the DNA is TGTGCCAGCAGCTTAGCGCCAGACATCAACTACGAGCAGTACTTC.

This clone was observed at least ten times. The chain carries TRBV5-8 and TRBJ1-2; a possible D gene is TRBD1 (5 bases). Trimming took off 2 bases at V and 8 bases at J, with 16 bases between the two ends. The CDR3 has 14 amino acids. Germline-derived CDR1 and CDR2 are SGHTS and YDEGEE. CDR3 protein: CASSLGQRGYGYTF. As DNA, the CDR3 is TGTGCCAGCAGCTTAGGACAAAGGGGTTACGGCTACACCTTC.

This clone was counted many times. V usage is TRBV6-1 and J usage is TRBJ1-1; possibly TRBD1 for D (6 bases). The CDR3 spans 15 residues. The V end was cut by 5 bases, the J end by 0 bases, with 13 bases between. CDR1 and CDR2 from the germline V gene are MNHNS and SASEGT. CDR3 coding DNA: TGTGCCAGCAGTCTTCACAGGGATATGAACACTGAAGCTTTCTTT. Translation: CASSLHRDMNTEAFF.

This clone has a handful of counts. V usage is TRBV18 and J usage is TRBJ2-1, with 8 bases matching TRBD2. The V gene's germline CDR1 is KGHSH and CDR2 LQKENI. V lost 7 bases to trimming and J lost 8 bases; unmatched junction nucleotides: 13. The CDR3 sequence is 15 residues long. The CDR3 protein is CASCTREGPRDEQFF. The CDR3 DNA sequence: TGTGCCAGCTGCACCCGGGAGGGCCCTCGGGATGAGCAGTTCTTC. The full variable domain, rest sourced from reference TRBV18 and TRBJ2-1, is NAGVMQNPRHLVRRRGQEARLRCSPMKGHSHVYWYRQLPEEGLKFMVYLQKENIIDESGMPKERFSAEFPKEGPSILRIQQVVRGDSAAYFCASCTREGPRDEQFFGPGTRLTVL.

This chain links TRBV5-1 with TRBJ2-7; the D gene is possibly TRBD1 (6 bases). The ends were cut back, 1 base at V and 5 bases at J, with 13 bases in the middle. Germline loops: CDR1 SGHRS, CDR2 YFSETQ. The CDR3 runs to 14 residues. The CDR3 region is CASSLRGGEDEQYF. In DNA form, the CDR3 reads TGCGCCAGCAGCTTGCGTGGGGGCGAGGACGAGCAGTACTTC.

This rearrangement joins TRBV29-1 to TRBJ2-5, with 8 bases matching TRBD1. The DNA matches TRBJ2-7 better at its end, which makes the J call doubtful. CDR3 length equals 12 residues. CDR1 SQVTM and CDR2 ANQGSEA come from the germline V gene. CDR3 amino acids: CSVQTGVDEQYF. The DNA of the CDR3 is TGCAGCGTTCAGACAGGGGTCGACGAGCAGTACTTC.

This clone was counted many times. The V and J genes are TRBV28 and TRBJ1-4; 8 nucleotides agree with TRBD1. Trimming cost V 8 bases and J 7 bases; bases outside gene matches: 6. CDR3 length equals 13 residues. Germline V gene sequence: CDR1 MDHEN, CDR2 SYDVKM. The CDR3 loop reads CASRAGGIEKLFF. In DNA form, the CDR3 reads TGTGCCAGCCGAGCAGGGGGCATTGAAAAACTGTTTTTT.

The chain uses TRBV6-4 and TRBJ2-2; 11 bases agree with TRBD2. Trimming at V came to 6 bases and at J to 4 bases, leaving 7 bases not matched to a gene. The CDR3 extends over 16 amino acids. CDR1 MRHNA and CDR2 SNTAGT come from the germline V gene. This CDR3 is CASSSLAGGGTGELFF. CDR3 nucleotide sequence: TGTGCCAGCAGCTCCCTAGCGGGAGGAGGCACCGGGGAGCTGTTTTTT.

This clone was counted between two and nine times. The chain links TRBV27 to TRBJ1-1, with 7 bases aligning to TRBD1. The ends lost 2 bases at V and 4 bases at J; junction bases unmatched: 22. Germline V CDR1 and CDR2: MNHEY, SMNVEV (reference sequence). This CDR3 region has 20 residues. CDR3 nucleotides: TGTGCCAGCAGTTTAAGGAGCAGGACGACAGGGATCAGAAAGGGCACTGAAGCTTTCTTT. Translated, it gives CASSLRSRTTGIRKGTEAFF.

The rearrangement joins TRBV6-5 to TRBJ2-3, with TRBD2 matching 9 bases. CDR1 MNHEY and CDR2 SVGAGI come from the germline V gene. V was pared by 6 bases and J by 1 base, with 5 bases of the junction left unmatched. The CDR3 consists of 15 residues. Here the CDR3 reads CASSPRLAGTDTQYF. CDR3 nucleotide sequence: TGTGCCAGCAGCCCCAGACTAGCGGGCACAGATACGCAGTATTTT.

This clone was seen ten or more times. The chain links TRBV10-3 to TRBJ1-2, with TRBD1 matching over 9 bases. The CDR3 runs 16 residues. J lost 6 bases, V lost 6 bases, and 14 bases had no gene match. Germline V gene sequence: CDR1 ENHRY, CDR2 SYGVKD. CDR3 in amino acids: CAISRGEQGAQDGYTF. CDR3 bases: TGTGCCATCAGCCGGGGTGAACAGGGGGCGCAGGATGGCTACACCTTC.

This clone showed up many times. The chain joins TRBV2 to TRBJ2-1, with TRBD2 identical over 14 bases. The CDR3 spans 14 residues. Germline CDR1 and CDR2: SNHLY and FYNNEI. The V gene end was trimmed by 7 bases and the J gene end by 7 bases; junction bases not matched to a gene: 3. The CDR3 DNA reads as TGTGCCAGCACTGGGACTAGCGGGAGAAATGAGCAGTTCTTC. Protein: CASTGTSGRNEQFF.

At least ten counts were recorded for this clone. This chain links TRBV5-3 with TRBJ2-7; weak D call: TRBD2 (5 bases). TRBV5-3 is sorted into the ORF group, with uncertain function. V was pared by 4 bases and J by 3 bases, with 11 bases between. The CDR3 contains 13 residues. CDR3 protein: CARSALGSYEQYF. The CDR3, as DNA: TGTGCCAGAAGCGCGTTGGGGAGCTACGAGCAGTACTTC.

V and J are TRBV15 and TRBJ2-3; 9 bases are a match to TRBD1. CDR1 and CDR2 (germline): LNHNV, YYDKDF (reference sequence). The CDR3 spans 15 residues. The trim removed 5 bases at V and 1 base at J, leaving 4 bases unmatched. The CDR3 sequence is CATSLDRGGTDTQYF. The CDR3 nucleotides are TGTGCCACCAGCCTGGACAGGGGAGGCACAGATACGCAGTATTTT.

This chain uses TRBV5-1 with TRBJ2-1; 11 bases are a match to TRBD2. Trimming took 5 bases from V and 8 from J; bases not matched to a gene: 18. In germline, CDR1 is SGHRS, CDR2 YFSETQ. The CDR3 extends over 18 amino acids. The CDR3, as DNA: TGCGCCAGCAGTTGGGGCCTAATTAGCGGGAGGGCCGGGGATGAGCAGTTCTTC. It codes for CASSWGLISGRAGDEQFF.

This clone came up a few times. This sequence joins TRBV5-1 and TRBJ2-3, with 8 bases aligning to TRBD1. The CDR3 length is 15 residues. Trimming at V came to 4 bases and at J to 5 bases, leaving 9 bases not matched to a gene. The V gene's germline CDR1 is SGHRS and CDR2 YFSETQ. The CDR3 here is CASSRQGRREDTQYF. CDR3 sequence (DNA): TGCGCCAGCAGCCGACAGGGGCGACGGGAAGATACGCAGTATTTT. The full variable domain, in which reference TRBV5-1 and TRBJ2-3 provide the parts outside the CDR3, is KAGVTQTPRYLIKTRGQQVTLSCSPISGHRSVSWYQQTPGQGLQFLFEYFSETQRNKGNFPGRFSGRQFSNSRSEMNVSTLELGDSALYLCASSRQGRREDTQYFGPGTRLTVL.

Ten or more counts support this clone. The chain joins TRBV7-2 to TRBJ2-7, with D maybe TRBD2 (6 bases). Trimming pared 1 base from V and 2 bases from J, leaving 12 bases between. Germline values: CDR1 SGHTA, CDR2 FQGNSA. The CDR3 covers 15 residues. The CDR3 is CASSLVGTVTYEQYF. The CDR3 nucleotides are TGTGCCAGCAGCTTAGTGGGGACTGTTACCTACGAGCAGTACTTC.

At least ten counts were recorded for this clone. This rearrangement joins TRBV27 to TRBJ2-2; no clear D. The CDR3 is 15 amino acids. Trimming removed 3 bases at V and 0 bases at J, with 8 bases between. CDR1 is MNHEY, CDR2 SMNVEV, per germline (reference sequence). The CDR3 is CASSLYVSNTGELFF. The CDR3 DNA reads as TGTGCCAGCAGTTTGTATGTTTCGAACACCGGGGAGCTGTTTTTT.

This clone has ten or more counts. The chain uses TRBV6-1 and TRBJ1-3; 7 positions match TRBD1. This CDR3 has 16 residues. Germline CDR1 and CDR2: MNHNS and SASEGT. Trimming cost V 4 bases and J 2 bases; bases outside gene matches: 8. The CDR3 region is CASSVGTVFTGNTIYF. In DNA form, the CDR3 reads TGTGCCAGCAGTGTCGGGACAGTTTTCACTGGAAACACCATATATTTT.

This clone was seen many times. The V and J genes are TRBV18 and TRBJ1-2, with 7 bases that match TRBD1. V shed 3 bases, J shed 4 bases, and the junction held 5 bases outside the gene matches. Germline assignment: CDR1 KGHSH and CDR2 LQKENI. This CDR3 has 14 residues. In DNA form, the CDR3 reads TGTGCCAGCTCACCTCCGGGACAGATCTATGGCTACACCTTC. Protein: CASSPPGQIYGYTF.

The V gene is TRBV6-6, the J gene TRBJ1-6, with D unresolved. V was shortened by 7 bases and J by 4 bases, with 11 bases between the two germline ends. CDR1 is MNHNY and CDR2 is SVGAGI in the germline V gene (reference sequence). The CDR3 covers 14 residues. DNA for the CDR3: TGTGCCAGCATCCAGGTTCCTTATAATTCACCCCTCCACTTT. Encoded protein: CASIQVPYNSPLHF.

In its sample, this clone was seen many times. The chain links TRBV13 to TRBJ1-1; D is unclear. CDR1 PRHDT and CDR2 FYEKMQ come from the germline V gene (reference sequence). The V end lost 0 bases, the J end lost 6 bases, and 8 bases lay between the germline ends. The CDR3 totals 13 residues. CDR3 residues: CASSLGRPSEAFF. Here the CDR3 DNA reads TGTGCCAGCAGCTTAGGCAGGCCCTCTGAAGCTTTCTTT.

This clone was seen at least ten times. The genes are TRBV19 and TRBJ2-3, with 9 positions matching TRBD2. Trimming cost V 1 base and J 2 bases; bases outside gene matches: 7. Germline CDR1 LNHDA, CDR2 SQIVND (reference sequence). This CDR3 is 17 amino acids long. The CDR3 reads CASSIVMTSGYTDTQYF. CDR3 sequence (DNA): TGTGCCAGTAGTATAGTAATGACTAGCGGATACACAGATACGCAGTATTTT.

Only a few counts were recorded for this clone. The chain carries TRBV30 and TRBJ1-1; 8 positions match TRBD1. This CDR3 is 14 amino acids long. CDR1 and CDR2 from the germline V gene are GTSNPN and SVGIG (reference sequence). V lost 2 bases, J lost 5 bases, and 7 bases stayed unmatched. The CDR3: CAWSRPGQDTEAFF. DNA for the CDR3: TGTGCCTGGAGTCGACCGGGACAGGATACTGAAGCTTTCTTT.

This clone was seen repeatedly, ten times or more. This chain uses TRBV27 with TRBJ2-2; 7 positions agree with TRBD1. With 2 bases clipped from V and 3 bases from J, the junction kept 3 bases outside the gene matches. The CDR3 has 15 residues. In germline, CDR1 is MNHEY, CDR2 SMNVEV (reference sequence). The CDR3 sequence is CASSLRQGYTGELFF. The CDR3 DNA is TGTGCCAGCAGTTTAAGACAGGGATACACCGGGGAGCTGTTTTTT.

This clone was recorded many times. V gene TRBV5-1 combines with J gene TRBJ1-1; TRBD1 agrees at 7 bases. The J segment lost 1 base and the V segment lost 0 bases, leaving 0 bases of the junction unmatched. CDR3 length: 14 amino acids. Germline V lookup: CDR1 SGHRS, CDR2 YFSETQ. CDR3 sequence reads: CASSLDRGNTEAFF. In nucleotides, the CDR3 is TGCGCCAGCAGCTTGGACAGGGGGAACACTGAAGCTTTCTTT.

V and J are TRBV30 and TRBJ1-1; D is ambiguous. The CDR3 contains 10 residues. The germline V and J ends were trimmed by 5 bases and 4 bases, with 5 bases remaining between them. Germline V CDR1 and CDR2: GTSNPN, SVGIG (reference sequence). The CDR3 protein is CAWSGTEAFF. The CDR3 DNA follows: TGTGCCTGGTCGGGCACTGAAGCTTTCTTT.

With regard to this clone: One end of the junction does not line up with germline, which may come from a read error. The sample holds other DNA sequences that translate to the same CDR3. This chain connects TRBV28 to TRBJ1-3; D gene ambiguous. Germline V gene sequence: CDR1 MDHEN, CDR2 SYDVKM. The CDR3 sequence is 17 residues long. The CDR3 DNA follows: TGTGCTAGCAGTTTGGGGTACCCGGGGAGCTCTGGAAACACCATATATTTT. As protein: CASSLGYPGSSGNTIYF.

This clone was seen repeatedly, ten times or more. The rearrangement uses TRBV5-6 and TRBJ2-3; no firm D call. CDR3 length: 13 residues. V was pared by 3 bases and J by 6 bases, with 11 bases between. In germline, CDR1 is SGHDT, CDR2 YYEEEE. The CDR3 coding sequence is TGTGCCAGCAGCTGGAGTGTTCAGGATACGCAGTATTTT. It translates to CASSWSVQDTQYF.